This TCR beta chain was captured in a study of blood T cells in healthy people across ages. Looking at the study overall: Template switching captured about one barcoded beta molecule per two T cells. Study observations and caveats: TCR beta diversity per million T cells fell roughly linearly with age. Correlation between TCR beta diversity and naive T cell percentage was strong.

The CDR3 has 15 residues. Germline V gene sequence: CDR1 SGHTA, CDR2 FQGNSA. Then a second PCR, running about 6 to 12 cycles, was carried out with a sample-barcoded 5' primer and a J-beta primer mix. TCRdb itself ran the 5' RACE reads through MiXCR, one entry per CDR3 protein. The table has 1.5 million to 2 million distinct CDR3 sequences, about 30% seen once; the top ten hold roughly 8%. To note about this clonotype: Its antigen is undetermined. A clone one base away is much larger, so this may be a read error.

Per-sample yields of isolated PBMCs were at least 6.5 million. The sequence came from a woman aged 30 to 39 in good health. The chain recombines TRBV7-2 with TRBJ2-1; 14 bases fit TRBD2. The sequenced sample consisted of blood. In DNA form, the CDR3 reads TGTGCCAACAGCCAGGGACTAGCGGGAGTCAATGAGCAGTTCTTC. It translates to CANSQGLAGVNEQFF.